These 24 T cell receptor beta chains were sequenced from one sample in a study of early T cells in non-severe SARS-CoV-2 infection (dated by TCRdb to about 2021). Libraries came from 5' RACE. For sequencing, a NextSeq 500 was employed. The public reads were reprocessed in TCRdb via fastp at Q25 and MiXCR, keeping in-frame beta chains. Records with the same CDR3 protein are collapsed into one entry carrying the most frequent genes and DNA. This sample gives approximately 62,000 distinct CDR3 sequences in total; roughly an eighth of them show up just once. The ten largest clones add up to roughly 4.2% of the sample. Sample: whole blood. The receptors originated from an adult who was a healthcare worker with PCR-confirmed SARS-CoV-2 infection or an uninfected control (not recorded which).

The V call is TRBV27, the J call TRBJ1-1; no definite D call. There are 13 residues in the CDR3. The germline gives CDR1 MNHEY, CDR2 SMNVEV (reference sequence). V was cut by 6 bases and J by 3 bases, with 11 bases left in between. CDR3 DNA sequence: TGTGCCAGCAGGGGGTCAAGGGACACTGAAGCTTTCTTT. This codes for CASRGSRDTEAFF.

This clonotype was counted many times. V usage is TRBV28 and J usage is TRBJ1-5; possibly TRBD1 for D (6 bases). The CDR3 spans 16 residues. The germline gives CDR1 MDHEN, CDR2 SYDVKM. Trimming stripped 5 bases from V and 0 bases from J, with 14 bases between. The CDR3 reads CASSDGQQYSNQPQHF. The CDR3 DNA is TGTGCCAGCAGTGACGGACAGCAATATAGCAATCAGCCCCAGCATTTT.

This clonotype was counted many times. The V gene is TRBV3-1, the J gene TRBJ1-2; D is perhaps TRBD1 (5 bases). Germline CDR1 is LGHDT and CDR2 is YNNKEL (reference sequence). The CDR3 runs to 11 residues. Trimming removed 4 bases from V and 8 bases from J, with 8 bases in between. CDR3 sequence reads: CASSLGQGYTF. CDR3 in DNA: TGTGCCAGCAGCCTAGGACAAGGCTACACCTTC.

The J gene is TRBJ1-1, the V gene TRBV29-1, with 7 nucleotides matching TRBD1. The CDR3 has 15 residues. The V gene end was trimmed by 6 bases and the J gene end by 0 bases; junction bases not matched to a gene: 10. Per germline, CDR1 SQVTM and CDR2 ANQGSEA. CDR3 loop: CSVFRGLSLNTEAFF. As DNA, the CDR3 is TGCAGCGTGTTCAGGGGGTTGTCGTTGAACACTGAAGCTTTCTTT.

This clonotype came up many times. CDR3 nucleotides: TGCAGTGCTAGAAAAGGGGATACGCAGTATTTT. It yields the protein CSARKGDTQYF. The chain joins TRBV20-1 to TRBJ2-3; no definite D call. CDR1 and CDR2 (germline): DFQATT, SNEGSKA (reference sequence). The CDR3 extends over 11 amino acids. V lost 2 bases and J lost 6, with 6 bases in between.

V is TRBV29-1 and J is TRBJ2-5; D possibly matches TRBD1 or TRBD2 (5 bases each). CDR1 and CDR2 (germline): SQVTM, ANQGSEA. Trimming took 8 bases from V and 4 from J, leaving 17 bases between them. This CDR3 has 13 amino acids. CDR3 amino acids: CSTLRGFGETQYF. CDR3 in DNA: TGCAGCACACTCCGGGGCTTTGGAGAGACCCAGTACTTC.

The table lists this clonotype with many counts. This rearrangement joins TRBV11-2 to TRBJ1-2, with D unclear. This CDR3 comprises 15 residues. Trimming pared 0 bases from V and 5 bases from J, leaving 13 bases between. Germline V gives CDR1 SGHAT, CDR2 FQNNGV. CDR3 loop: CASSLDLVQTYGYTF. CDR3 nucleotides: TGTGCCAGCAGCTTAGATCTCGTGCAAACTTATGGCTACACCTTC.

This clonotype was observed a few times. The rearrangement uses TRBV2 and TRBJ2-2, with D possibly being TRBD1 (5 bases). Germline V lookup: CDR1 SNHLY, CDR2 FYNNEI. The CDR3 runs 15 residues. Deletions cut 4 bases from V and 0 bases from J, with 9 bases between. CDR3 region: CASSGGAANTGELFF. DNA for the CDR3: TGTGCCAGCAGTGGTGGGGCCGCGAACACCGGGGAGCTGTTTTTT.

This chain connects TRBV18 to TRBJ1-1; 8 bases are a match to TRBD1. V lost 3 bases to trimming and J lost 3 bases; unmatched junction nucleotides: 9. CDR3 length equals 16 residues. Germline CDR1 reads KGHSH; CDR2 reads LQKENI. The CDR3 protein is CASSPTRGRGHTEAFF. The CDR3 region has the DNA TGTGCCAGCTCACCGACACGAGGCAGGGGGCACACTGAAGCTTTCTTT.

This clonotype was seen repeatedly, ten times or more. The CDR3 spells CASSLAPANNEQFF. Here the CDR3 DNA reads TGTGCCAGCAGCTTAGCCCCGGCTAACAATGAGCAGTTCTTC. The rearrangement links TRBV7-6 to TRBJ2-1, with D unresolved. Germline values: CDR1 SGHVS, CDR2 FNYEAQ. Between the trimmed V and J ends, which lost 0 bases and 5 bases, there was a span of 8 bases. CDR3 length: 14 amino acids.

There are many counts of this clonotype. The V and J genes are TRBV30 and TRBJ1-2; D remains ambiguous. This CDR3 spans 16 amino acids. The ends were cut back, 2 bases at V and 4 bases at J, with 20 bases in the middle. Germline-derived CDR1 and CDR2 are GTSNPN and SVGIG (reference sequence). The CDR3 region has the DNA TGTGCCTGGAGTACCAAAGCCGCGGGGTCTAGCTATGGCTACACCTTC. Translation gives CAWSTKAAGSSYGYTF.

This clonotype has at least ten counts. The junction departs from germline at one end; a sequencing error may be responsible. The chain employs TRBV19 and TRBJ2-1; TRBD1 aligns across 9 bases. The CDR3 runs to 11 residues. Germline values: CDR1 LNHDA, CDR2 SQIVND (reference sequence). CDR3 sequence (DNA): TGTGCCAGTGGAGCAGGAGGGACAGGGATCTTC. This gives the protein CASGAGGTGIF.

This clonotype was recorded many times. The genes are TRBV6-6 and TRBJ1-4; 7 positions match TRBD1. The CDR3 runs 12 residues. The V segment lost 9 bases and the J segment 7 bases; nucleotides outside the gene matches: 5. Germline V gene data show CDR1 as MNHNY and CDR2 as SVGAGI (reference sequence). CDR3 in DNA: TGTGCCAGTGACAGGGTTGGTGAAAAACTGTTTTTT. Protein product: CASDRVGEKLFF.

Ten or more counts support this clonotype. The V gene is TRBV11-2, the J gene TRBJ2-1; the D is unclear. V lost 1 base to trimming and J lost 0 bases, with 7 bases between them. CDR1 is SGHAT and CDR2 is FQNNGV in the germline V gene. CDR3 length equals 15 residues. The CDR3 here is CASSLAGSSYNEQFF. In DNA, the CDR3 is TGTGCCAGCAGCTTAGCGGGTAGCTCCTACAATGAGCAGTTCTTC.

This clonotype was observed at least ten times. The rearrangement links TRBV20-1 to TRBJ2-7; 9 bases are shared with TRBD2. V shed 4 bases, J shed 1 base, and the junction held 5 bases outside the gene matches. Germline V lookup: CDR1 DFQATT, CDR2 SNEGSKA (reference sequence). The CDR3 consists of 14 residues. The CDR3 reads CSAKAGGMSYEQYF. In DNA form, the CDR3 reads TGCAGTGCTAAAGCGGGAGGTATGTCCTACGAGCAGTACTTC.

The V gene is TRBV4-1, the J gene TRBJ2-7; no firm D call. Germline values: CDR1 MGHRA, CDR2 YSYEKL. The CDR3 spans 16 residues. Trimming pared 2 bases from V and 0 bases from J, leaving 14 bases between. CDR3: CASSQIQSGGSYEQYF. The CDR3 DNA is TGCGCCAGCAGCCAAATACAGAGTGGCGGCTCCTACGAGCAGTACTTC.

The rearrangement links TRBV5-1 to TRBJ1-1; D is uncertain. Trimming cost V 2 bases and J 3 bases, with 8 bases left between them. The length of the CDR3 is 13 residues. Germline V gene lookup returns CDR1 SGHRS and CDR2 YFSETQ. CDR3 DNA: TGCGCCAGCAGCTTTATGTCGGACACTGAAGCTTTCTTT. Protein product: CASSFMSDTEAFF.

As regards this clonotype: A clone one base away is much larger, so this may be a read error. This sequence joins TRBV28 and TRBJ1-2; 9 bases line up with TRBD1. The germline V gene has CDR1 MDHEN and CDR2 SYDVKM. V was pared by 7 bases and J by 12 bases, with 12 bases of the junction left unmatched. The CDR3 loop spans 13 amino acids. The CDR3 nucleotides read TGTGCCAGCACTCCGGGACAGGGATTGGGCCACACCTTC. Encoded protein: CASTPGQGLGHTF.

Comments on this clonotype: Being one base from a much bigger clone, this may be a read error. The J gene is TRBJ1-5, the V gene TRBV7-2; a possible D gene is TRBD1 (5 bases). CDR1 SGHTA and CDR2 FQGNSA come from the germline V gene. V was clipped by 11 bases and J by 3 bases, with 14 bases between them. The CDR3 covers 13 residues. The CDR3 here is CAGTQGLNQPQHF. The CDR3, as DNA: TGTGCCGGCACCCAGGGACTCAATCAGCCCCAGCATTTT.

This clonotype was recorded many times. The chain employs TRBV12-3 or TRBV12-4 and TRBJ2-1; D uncertain. Trimming stripped 5 bases from V and 6 bases from J, with 23 bases between. The CDR3 runs 17 residues. CDR3 protein: CASSTVGPRLFGNEQFF. In nucleotides, the CDR3 is TGTGCCAGCAGTACCGTGGGCCCCCGGCTTTTTGGCAATGAGCAGTTCTTC.

A few counts support this clonotype. The V gene is TRBV4-3, the J gene TRBJ2-7; 7 positions agree with TRBD1. Germline V lookup: CDR1 LGHNA, CDR2 YSLEER. V shed 2 bases and J 6 bases; nucleotides not matched to a gene: 7. The CDR3 runs 14 residues. The CDR3 here is CASSQNPTGSEQYF. CDR3 coding DNA: TGCGCCAGCAGCCAAAACCCGACAGGGTCCGAGCAGTACTTC.

In nucleotides, the CDR3 is TGCAGTGCTAGAGAGTGGCTTGGGCCCTACGAGCAGTACTTC. Residues: CSAREWLGPYEQYF. The chain uses TRBV20-1 and TRBJ2-7; no reliable D call. CDR1 DFQATT and CDR2 SNEGSKA come from the germline V gene (reference sequence). Trimming took off 0 bases at V and 2 bases at J, with 11 bases between the two ends. The CDR3 is 14 residues long.

This clonotype was counted between two and nine times. V and J are TRBV20-1 and TRBJ2-1; TRBD2 matches at 12 bases. Germline trimming cut 3 bases from V and 7 bases from J; bases unmatched to any gene: 7. This CDR3 contains 15 residues. Germline V gene sequence: CDR1 DFQATT, CDR2 SNEGSKA (reference sequence). The DNA of the CDR3 is TGCAGTGCTAGCCTCCCGACTAGCGGGGGTAATGAGCAGTTCTTC. Translation gives CSASLPTSGGNEQFF.

This clonotype was found many times. As DNA, the CDR3 is TGCAGTGCGGAGGGACTCGGCACAGATACGCAGTATTTT. Its translation is CSAEGLGTDTQYF. V gene TRBV20-1 combines with J gene TRBJ2-3; D is possibly TRBD2 (6 bases). This CDR3 has 13 amino acids. In germline, CDR1 is DFQATT, CDR2 SNEGSKA (reference sequence). Trimming stripped 6 bases from V and 1 base from J, with 11 bases between.